The present entry profiles one T cell receptor (beta chain) with its context. This record belongs to a study of blood T cells in healthy people across ages. Then a second PCR, running about 6 to 12 cycles, was carried out with a sample-barcoded 5' primer and a J-beta primer mix. TCRdb reanalysed the 5' RACE reads using MiXCR and keeps one entry per CDR3 protein. This table holds 800,000 to 950,000 distinct CDR3 sequences, about 28% found once. Trimming removed 2 bases at V and 5 bases at J, with 15 bases between. CDR1 and CDR2 from the germline V gene are DFQATT and SNEGSKA (reference sequence). CDR3 length: 14 residues. Every sample gave at least 5 micrograms of total RNA when it was extracted. The same data also contributed to another study, on T cells of mothers and their children.

The specimen was blood. The source of this sequence is a woman aged 40 to 49 in good health. This chain connects TRBV20-1 to TRBJ1-1; tentative D call: TRBD1 (5 bases). Here the CDR3 DNA reads TGCAGTGCTAGACCTGGGGGGGAAGGAACTGAAGCTTTCTTT. This translates into CSARPGGEGTEAFF.